The T cell receptor beta chain under discussion was sequenced for a study of control samples from healthy donors and cancer patients. This table comes from immunoSEQ multiplex PCR, and its TCRdb copy is limited to in-frame clones, with some not included. Here the sample spans 85,000 to 100,000 clones, approximately 95% being singletons. The CDR3 runs to 15 residues. With 4 bases clipped from V and 5 bases from J, the junction kept 9 bases outside the gene matches. CDR1 and CDR2 from the germline V gene are MGHRA and YSYEKL. The sequence came from a man between 18 and 35 years old in good health. Input material: blood. The rearrangement links TRBV4-1 to TRBJ1-1; 8 positions match TRBD1. The CDR3 DNA is TGCGCCAGCAGCCCGATGCCACAGGGGGGAACTGAAGCTTTCTTT. Translation gives CASSPMPQGGTEAFF.